This T cell receptor beta chain was sequenced for a study of metastatic and nonmetastatic thyroid tumors. The CDR3 totals 13 residues. Germline V gene lookup returns CDR1 MDHEN and CDR2 SYDVKM. The V and J ends lost 5 bases and 8 bases respectively, with 13 bases between them. This clone was found many times. Through MiXCR, TCRdb re-clonotyped the PCR reads. The table records approximately 25,000 clones, roughly 24% of them present only once. Thyroid surgery took place with no prior treatment in any patient. This sequence joins TRBV28 and TRBJ1-5; D is ambiguous. This TCR was sampled from a male donor with papillary thyroid cancer or a benign thyroid nodule (not recorded which). Some clones in this sample may be carry-over from other donors' samples. Sequencing input: blood. CDR3 DNA: TGTGCCAGCAGTCTAAGCGGCGGGAAGCCCCAGCATTTT. Translation gives CASSLSGGKPQHF.